This TCR beta chain was captured in a study of T cell repertoires in cytomegalovirus infection. TCRdb ran MiXCR on the reads and lists one entry per CDR3 protein. The profile shows about 20,000 distinct CDR3 sequences, roughly two fifths of them singletons. In the case of this clonotype: Its antigen remains unidentified.

The germline CDR1 and CDR2 sequences are SGHKS and YYEKEE (reference sequence). The CDR3 runs to 16 residues. V was pared by 0 bases and J by 4 bases, with 7 bases of the junction left unmatched. This receptor was obtained from a human donor in good health (CMV status not recorded). Some clones in this sample may be carry-over from other donors' samples. The sample was CD8+ T cells from cultured PBMCs, taken from culture after CMV antigen stimulation. The genes are TRBV5-5 and TRBJ1-5; 7 bases are a match to TRBD1. The CDR3 is CASSLDFDRDNQPQHF. CDR3 nucleotides: TGTGCCAGCAGCTTGGATTTTGACAGGGATAATCAGCCCCAGCATTTT.